This T cell receptor beta chain was recorded in a study of blood T cell repertoires in COVID-19. Study-level background: The United States, Italy and Spain provided the acute and convalescent COVID-19 samples. PBMCs, B-cell-depleted T cells, or T cells provided the cDNA or gDNA that made up the material.

As processed by the authors: Reference gene primer amplification gave nucleated cell count estimates. Here immunoSEQ multiplex PCR was the method, and the copy in TCRdb shows in-frame clones only, minus some. V and J calls and clone size come straight from that table; D and trimming were deduced from the DNA. The data show over 90,000 clones, approximately 88% seen once. This clone was found a few times. Looked up from germline, CDR1 is SEHNR and CDR2 is FQNEAQ (reference sequence). Trimming left V 4 bases short and J 3 bases short, with 10 bases between. This CDR3 is built from 14 residues. The rearrangement links TRBV7-9 to TRBJ1-3, with D uncertain. This TCR was sampled from a human donor in a cohort sampled during active COVID-19. Sample: peripheral blood. Here the CDR3 DNA reads TGTGCCAGCAGCTCAACTTCTATTGGAAACACCATATATTTT. It codes for CASSSTSIGNTIYF.